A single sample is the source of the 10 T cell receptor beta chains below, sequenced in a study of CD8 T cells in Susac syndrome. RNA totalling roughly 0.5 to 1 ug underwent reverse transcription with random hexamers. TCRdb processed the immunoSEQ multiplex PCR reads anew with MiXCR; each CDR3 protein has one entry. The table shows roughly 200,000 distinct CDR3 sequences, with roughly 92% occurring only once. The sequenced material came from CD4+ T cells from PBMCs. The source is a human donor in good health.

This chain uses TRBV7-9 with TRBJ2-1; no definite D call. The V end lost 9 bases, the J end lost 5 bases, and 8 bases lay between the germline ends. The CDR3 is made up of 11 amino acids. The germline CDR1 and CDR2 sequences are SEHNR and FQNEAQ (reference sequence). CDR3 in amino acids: CASAEDNEQFF. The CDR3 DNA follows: TGTGCCAGTGCCGAAGACAATGAGCAGTTCTTC.

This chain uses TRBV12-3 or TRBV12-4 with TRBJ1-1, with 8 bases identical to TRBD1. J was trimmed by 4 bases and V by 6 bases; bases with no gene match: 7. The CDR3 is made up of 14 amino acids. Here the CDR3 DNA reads TGTGCCAGCAGAACAGGACAGGGTAGCACTGAAGCTTTCTTT. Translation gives CASRTGQGSTEAFF.

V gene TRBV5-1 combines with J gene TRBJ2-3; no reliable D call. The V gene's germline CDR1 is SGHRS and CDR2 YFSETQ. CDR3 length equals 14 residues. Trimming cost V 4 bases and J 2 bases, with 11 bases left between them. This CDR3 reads CASSPTAFTDTQYF. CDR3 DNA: TGCGCCAGCAGCCCAACGGCATTCACAGATACGCAGTATTTT.

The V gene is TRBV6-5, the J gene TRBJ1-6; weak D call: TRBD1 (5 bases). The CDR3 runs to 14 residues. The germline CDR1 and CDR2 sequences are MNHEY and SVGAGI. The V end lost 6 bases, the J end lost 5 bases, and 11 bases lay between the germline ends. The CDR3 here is CASRRGADNSPLHF. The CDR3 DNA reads TGTGCCAGCAGGCGAGGGGCCGATAATTCACCCCTCCACTTT.

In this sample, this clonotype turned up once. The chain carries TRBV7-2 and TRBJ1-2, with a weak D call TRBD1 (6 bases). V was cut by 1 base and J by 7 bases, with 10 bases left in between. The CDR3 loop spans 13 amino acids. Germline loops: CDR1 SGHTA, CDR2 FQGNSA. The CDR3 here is CASSLDRVAGYTF. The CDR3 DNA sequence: TGTGCCAGCAGCTTAGACAGGGTGGCTGGCTACACCTTC.

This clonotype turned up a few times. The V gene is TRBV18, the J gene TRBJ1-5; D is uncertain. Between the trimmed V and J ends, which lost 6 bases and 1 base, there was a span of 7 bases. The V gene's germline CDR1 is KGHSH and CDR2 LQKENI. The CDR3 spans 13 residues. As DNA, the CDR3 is TGTGCCAGCTCTCCGGAGAGCAATCAGCCCCAGCATTTT. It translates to CASSPESNQPQHF.

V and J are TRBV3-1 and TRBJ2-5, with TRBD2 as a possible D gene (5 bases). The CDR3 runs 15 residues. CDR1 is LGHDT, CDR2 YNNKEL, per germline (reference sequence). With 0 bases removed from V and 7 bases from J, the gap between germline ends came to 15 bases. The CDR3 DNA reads TGTGCCAGCAGCCAAGAGGGGAGACTCTCCGGGACCCAGTACTTC. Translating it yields CASSQEGRLSGTQYF.

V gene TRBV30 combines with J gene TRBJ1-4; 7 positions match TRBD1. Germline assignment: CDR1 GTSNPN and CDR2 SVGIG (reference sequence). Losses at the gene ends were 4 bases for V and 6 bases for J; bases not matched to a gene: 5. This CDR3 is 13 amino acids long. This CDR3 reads CAWTRDRDEKLFF. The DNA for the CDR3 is TGTGCCTGGACCCGGGACAGAGATGAAAAACTGTTTTTT.

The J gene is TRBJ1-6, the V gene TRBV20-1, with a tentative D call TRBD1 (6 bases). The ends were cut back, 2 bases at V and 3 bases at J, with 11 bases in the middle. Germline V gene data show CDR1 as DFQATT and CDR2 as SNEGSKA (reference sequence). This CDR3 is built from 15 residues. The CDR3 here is CSARRDILYNSPLHF. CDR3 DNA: TGCAGTGCTAGAAGGGACATTCTCTATAATTCACCCCTCCACTTT.

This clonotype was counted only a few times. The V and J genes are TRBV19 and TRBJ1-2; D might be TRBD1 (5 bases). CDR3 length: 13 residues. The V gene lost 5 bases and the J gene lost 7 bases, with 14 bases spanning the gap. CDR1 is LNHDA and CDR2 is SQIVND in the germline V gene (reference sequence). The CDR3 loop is CASSFGQGGGYTF. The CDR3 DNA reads TGTGCCAGTAGTTTCGGGCAGGGAGGTGGCTACACCTTC.